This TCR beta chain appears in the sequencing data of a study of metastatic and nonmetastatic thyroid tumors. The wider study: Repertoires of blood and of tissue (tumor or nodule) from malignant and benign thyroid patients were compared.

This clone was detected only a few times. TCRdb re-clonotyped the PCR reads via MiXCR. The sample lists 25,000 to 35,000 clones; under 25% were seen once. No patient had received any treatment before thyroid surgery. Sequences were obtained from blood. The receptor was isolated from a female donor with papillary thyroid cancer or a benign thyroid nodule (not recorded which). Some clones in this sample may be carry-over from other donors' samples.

This CDR3 is CASRWTENSPLHF. The CDR3 bases are TGTGCCAGCAGATGGACAGAAAATTCACCCCTCCACTTT. The chain employs TRBV6-2 or TRBV6-3 and TRBJ1-6, with D possibly TRBD1 on 6 matching bases. Germline CDR1 is MNHEY and CDR2 is SVGEGT. The CDR3 has 13 residues. V was trimmed by 6 bases and J by 7 bases, leaving 10 bases between them.